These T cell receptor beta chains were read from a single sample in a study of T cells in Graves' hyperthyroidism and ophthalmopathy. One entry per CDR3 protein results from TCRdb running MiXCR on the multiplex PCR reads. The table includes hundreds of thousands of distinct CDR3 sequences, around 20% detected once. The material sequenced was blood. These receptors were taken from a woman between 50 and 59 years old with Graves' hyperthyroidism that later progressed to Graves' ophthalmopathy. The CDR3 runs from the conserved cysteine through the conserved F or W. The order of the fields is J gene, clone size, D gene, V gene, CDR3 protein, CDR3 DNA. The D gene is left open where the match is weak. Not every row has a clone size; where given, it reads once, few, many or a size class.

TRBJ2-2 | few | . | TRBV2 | CASTALTNTGELFF | TGTGCCAGCACAGCCTTGACAAACACCGGGGAGCTGTTTTTT
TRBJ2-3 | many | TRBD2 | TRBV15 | CATSTSEGTSLVDTQYF | TGTGCCACCAGCACCTCAGAAGGGACTAGCCTTGTAGATACGCAGTATTTT
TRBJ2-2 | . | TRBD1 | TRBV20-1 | CSASLRGQGATGELFF | TGCAGTGCTAGTTTACGCGGACAGGGGGCCACCGGGGAGCTGTTTTTT
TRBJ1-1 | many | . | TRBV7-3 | CASSHVGGNTEAFF | TGTGCCAGCAGCCACGTCGGAGGGAACACTGAAGCTTTCTTT
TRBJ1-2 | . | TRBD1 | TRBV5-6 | CASSLTGVVGYTF | TGTGCCAGCAGCCTGACAGGGGTAGTAGGCTACACCTTC
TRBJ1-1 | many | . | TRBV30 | CAWKWGNTEAFF | TGTGCCTGGAAGTGGGGGAACACTGAAGCTTTCTTT
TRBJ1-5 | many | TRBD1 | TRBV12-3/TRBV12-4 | CASRTGRSNQPQHF | TGTGCCAGCAGGACAGGGCGGAGTAATCAGCCCCAGCATTTT
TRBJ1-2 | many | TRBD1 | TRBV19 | CASSPGTGEPYGYTF | TGTGCCAGTAGTCCCGGGACAGGGGAGCCCTATGGCTACACCTTC
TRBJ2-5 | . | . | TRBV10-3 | CAISDVGGTGVGETQYF | TGTGCCATCAGTGATGTCGGGGGTACAGGGGTCGGGGAGACCCAGTACTTC
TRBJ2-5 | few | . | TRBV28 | CASSFYRVVETQYF | TGTGCCAGCAGTTTTTACAGGGTAGTTGAGACCCAGTACTTC
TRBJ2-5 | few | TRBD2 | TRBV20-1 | CSARDLGLAGKQETQYF | TGCAGTGCTAGAGATCTGGGACTAGCGGGGAAACAAGAGACCCAGTACTTC
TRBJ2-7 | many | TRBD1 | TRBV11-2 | CASSFRGGLEADEQYF | TGTGCCAGCAGCTTCCGAGGGGGCTTAGAGGCTGACGAGCAGTACTTC
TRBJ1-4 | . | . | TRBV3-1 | CASSLFGGREKLFF | TGTGCCAGCAGCCTCTTCGGGGGACGGGAAAAACTGTTTTTT
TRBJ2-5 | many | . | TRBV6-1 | CASTRDTAYQETQYF | TGTGCCAGCACCAGGGACACCGCGTACCAAGAGACCCAGTACTTC
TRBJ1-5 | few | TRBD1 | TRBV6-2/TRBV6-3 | CASRGGTGIQPQHF | TGTGCCAGCAGGGGTGGGACAGGCATTCAGCCCCAGCATTTT
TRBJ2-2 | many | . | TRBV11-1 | CASRLDSETGELFF | TGTGCCAGCAGACTCGACAGCGAGACCGGGGAGCTGTTTTTT
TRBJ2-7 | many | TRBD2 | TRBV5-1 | CASSLGRSLAGETYEQYF | TGCGCCAGCAGCTTGGGAAGGTCCCTAGCGGGGGAAACCTACGAGCAGTACTTC
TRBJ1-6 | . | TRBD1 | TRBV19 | CASSIATPGQGGSPLHF | TGTGCCAGTAGTATAGCGACTCCGGGACAGGGGGGATCACCCCTCCACTTT
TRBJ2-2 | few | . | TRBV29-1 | CSVDTQYTGELFF | TGCAGCGTCGACACACAGTACACCGGGGAGCTGTTTTTT
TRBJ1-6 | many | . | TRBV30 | CACRGVANNSPLHF | TGTGCCTGCCGGGGTGTGGCGAATAATTCACCCCTCCACTTT
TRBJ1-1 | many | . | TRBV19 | CASSPGRTEAFF | TGTGCCAGCTCACCTGGGAGGACTGAAGCTTTCTTT
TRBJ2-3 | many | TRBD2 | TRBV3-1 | CASSPGLAGGSTDTQYF | TGTGCCAGCAGCCCAGGACTAGCGGGGGGTAGCACAGATACGCAGTATTTT
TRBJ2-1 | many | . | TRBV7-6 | CASSLWGYNEQFF | TGTGCCAGCAGCTTATGGGGCTACAATGAGCAGTTCTTC
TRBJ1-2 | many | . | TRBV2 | CASSEVGTSNYGYTF | TGTGCCAGCAGTGAAGTGGGGACATCGAACTATGGCTACACCTTC
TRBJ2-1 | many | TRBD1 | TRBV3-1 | CASSQGRGGTGIEQFF | TGTGCCAGCAGCCAAGGGCGGGGCGGGACAGGGATTGAGCAGTTCTTC
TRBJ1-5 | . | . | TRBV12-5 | CASAPRDNNQPQHF | TGTGCTAGTGCCCCTCGGGACAACAATCAGCCCCAGCATTTT
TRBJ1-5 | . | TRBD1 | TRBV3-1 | CASSIQGAQPQHF | TGTGCCAGCAGCATACAGGGGGCTCAGCCCCAGCATTTT
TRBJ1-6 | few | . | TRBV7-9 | CASSSGTNSPLHF | TGTGCCAGCAGCTCCGGGACAAATTCACCCCTCCACTTT
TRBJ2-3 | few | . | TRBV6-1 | CASTHRTYRGTDTQYF | TGTGCCAGCACCCATCGGACCTACAGGGGCACAGATACGCAGTATTTT
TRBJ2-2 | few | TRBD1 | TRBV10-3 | CAITGTGPGELFF | TGTGCCATCACTGGGACAGGGCCAGGGGAGCTGTTTTTT